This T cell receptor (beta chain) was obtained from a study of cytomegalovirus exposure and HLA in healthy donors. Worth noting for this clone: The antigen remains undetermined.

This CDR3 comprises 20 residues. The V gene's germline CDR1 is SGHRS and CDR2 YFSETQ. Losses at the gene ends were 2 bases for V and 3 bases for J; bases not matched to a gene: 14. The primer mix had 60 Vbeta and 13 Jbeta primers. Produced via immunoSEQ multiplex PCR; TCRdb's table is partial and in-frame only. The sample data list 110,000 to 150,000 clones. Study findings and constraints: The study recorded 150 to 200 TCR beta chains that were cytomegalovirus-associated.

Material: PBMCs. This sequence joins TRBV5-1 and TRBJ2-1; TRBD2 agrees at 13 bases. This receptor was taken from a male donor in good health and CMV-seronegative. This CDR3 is CASSFMTSGGPNNFYNEQFF. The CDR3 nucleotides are TGCGCCAGCAGCTTTATGACTAGCGGGGGGCCCAATAATTTCTACAATGAGCAGTTCTTC.